This entry features one T cell receptor beta chain sequence. In the authors' methods: Researchers report that nucleated cell counts were estimated from reference gene primer amplification. Profiled with immunoSEQ multiplex PCR; TCRdb holds only in-frame clones, not every one. D and trimming come from the DNA, and the V and J calls and clone size come from that table. This sample has fewer than 150,000 clones, with about 86% found just once. The CDR3 covers 13 residues. Between the trimmed V and J ends, which lost 8 bases and 2 bases, there was a span of 9 bases. CDR1 is KGHDR, CDR2 SFDVKD, per germline. The data stem from a study of blood T cell repertoires in COVID-19. About the study: The analysed material was cDNA or gDNA that came from T cells, B-cell-depleted T cells, or PBMCs.

The sequence was collected from a woman aged 40 to 50 with acute or convalescent COVID-19. The specimen was peripheral blood. The chain is built from TRBV24-1 and TRBJ2-1; the D gene is possibly TRBD1 (5 bases). The CDR3 is CATMQGTYNEQFF. Written as DNA, the CDR3 is TGTGCCACCATGCAGGGAACCTACAATGAGCAGTTCTTC.